One and the same sample provided the 13 T cell receptor beta chains below, sequenced in a study of cytomegalovirus exposure and HLA in healthy donors. In the PCR, 60 Vbeta and 13 Jbeta primers were used. The method was immunoSEQ multiplex PCR; TCRdb's version includes in-frame clones alone and lacks a portion of them. The table has tens of thousands of clones, more than 80% seen once; the top ten hold about a tenth. Sequencing was performed on PBMCs. The source is a woman aged 40 to 50 in good health and CMV-seronegative.

The chain carries TRBV28 and TRBJ1-2, with D maybe TRBD1 (5 bases). The V gene's germline CDR1 is MDHEN and CDR2 SYDVKM. The CDR3 runs 16 residues. V shed 5 bases and J shed 2 bases, with 18 bases lying between them. The CDR3 reads CASSRGMGGMNYGYTF. CDR3 DNA sequence: TGTGCCAGCAGTCGAGGCATGGGGGGGATGAACTATGGCTACACCTTC.

The V gene is TRBV7-8, the J gene TRBJ1-1; no firm D call. Trimming took 1 base from V and 0 from J, leaving 12 bases between them. There are 16 residues in the CDR3. CDR1 and CDR2 from the germline V gene are SGHVS and FQNEAQ. The DNA for the CDR3 is TGTGCCAGCAGCTTAGGGCGGGGAGCTCTGAACACTGAAGCTTTCTTT. As protein: CASSLGRGALNTEAFF.

This chain joins TRBV7-2 and TRBJ1-5; D is perhaps TRBD1 (6 bases). Germline CDR1 SGHTA, CDR2 FQGNSA. V was clipped by 5 bases and J by 6 bases, with 17 bases between them. The CDR3 loop spans 15 amino acids. The CDR3 region is CASSPGTWASQPQHF. Here the CDR3 DNA reads TGTGCCAGCAGCCCTGGGACATGGGCTAGTCAGCCCCAGCATTTT.

The V and J genes are TRBV6-6 and TRBJ1-2, with TRBD1 matching over 8 bases. The V segment lost 7 bases and the J segment 8 bases; nucleotides outside the gene matches: 6. CDR3 size: 12 residues. Germline CDR1 and CDR2: MNHNY and SVGAGI (reference sequence). CDR3: CASNRQGKGYTF. CDR3 nucleotide sequence: TGTGCCAGCAACCGACAGGGGAAAGGCTACACCTTC.

The chain couples TRBV29-1 to TRBJ1-5; D not resolved. Trimming removed 0 bases at V and 2 bases at J, with 14 bases between. This CDR3 region has 16 residues. Looked up from germline, CDR1 is SQVTM and CDR2 is ANQGSEA. CDR3: CSVEDRRGFGNQPQHF. CDR3 in DNA: TGCAGCGTTGAAGATCGGCGGGGTTTTGGCAATCAGCCCCAGCATTTT.

The gene calls are TRBV5-6 and TRBJ2-5; D may be TRBD2 (5 bases). From germline, CDR1 is SGHDT and CDR2 YYEEEE. This CDR3 has 14 residues. With 2 bases removed from V and 3 bases from J, the gap between germline ends came to 11 bases. CDR3 region: CASSLAVPKETQYF. The DNA of the CDR3 is TGTGCCAGCAGCTTAGCGGTCCCAAAAGAGACCCAGTACTTC.

J is TRBJ1-3 and V is TRBV5-6, with D perhaps TRBD1 (5 bases). Germline assignment: CDR1 SGHDT and CDR2 YYEEEE. The CDR3 consists of 15 residues. V gave up 3 bases and J gave up 0 bases, with 10 bases separating them. CDR3 in amino acids: CASSSPTASGNTIYF. The CDR3 DNA reads TGTGCCAGCAGCTCTCCGACAGCCTCTGGAAACACCATATATTTT.

As DNA, the CDR3 is TGTGCCAGCAGTGACGGCACCCCGGGAGGAAACACCATATATTTT. This sequence encodes CASSDGTPGGNTIYF. The V call is TRBV6-1, the J call TRBJ1-3; D gene ambiguous. In germline, CDR1 is MNHNS, CDR2 SASEGT. V was shortened by 3 bases and J by 4 bases, with 13 bases between the two germline ends. This CDR3 region has 15 residues.

The J gene is TRBJ1-2, the V gene TRBV6-5; no firm D call. The CDR3 covers 15 residues. Germline CDR1 reads MNHEY; CDR2 reads SVGAGI. Trimming took off 0 bases at V and 2 bases at J, with 10 bases between the two ends. As DNA, the CDR3 is TGTGCCAGCAGTTACTCGCTCAACTCAAACTATGGCTACACCTTC. Translation gives CASSYSLNSNYGYTF.

The gene calls are TRBV2 and TRBJ1-1; D not resolved. V lost 4 bases to trimming and J lost 6 bases, with 12 bases between them. This CDR3 contains 13 residues. Germline V gives CDR1 SNHLY, CDR2 FYNNEI. CDR3 nucleotides: TGTGCCAGCAGTGTGGAGGTTTTAGCTGAAGCTTTCTTT. Amino acid sequence: CASSVEVLAEAFF.

The genes are TRBV27 and TRBJ1-2, with 9 bases lining up with TRBD1. V gave up 4 bases and J gave up 8 bases; unmatched junction bases: 5. CDR3 length equals 13 residues. Germline V gene data show CDR1 as MNHEY and CDR2 as SMNVEV (reference sequence). The CDR3 coding sequence is TGTGCCAGCAGTTCGCGGACAGGGGCCGGCTACACCTTC. This codes for CASSSRTGAGYTF.

The V and J genes are TRBV4-2 and TRBJ2-5; 9 bases agree with TRBD2. This CDR3 has 17 amino acids. CDR1 is LGHNA and CDR2 is YNFKEQ in the germline V gene. The J segment lost 5 bases and the V segment lost 1 base, leaving 11 bases of the junction unmatched. The DNA of the CDR3 is TGTGCCAGCAGCCAAGGGGGCGCGGGGGGGCCCCGGGAGACCCAGTACTTC. Translated, it gives CASSQGGAGGPRETQYF.

The gene calls are TRBV6-5 and TRBJ1-5, with D possibly being TRBD1 (5 bases). Germline CDR1 reads MNHEY; CDR2 reads SVGAGI. The CDR3 is made up of 16 amino acids. Trimming shortened V by 4 bases and J by 4 bases, and 17 bases separated the two germline ends. CDR3 sequence reads: CASSFRTPAGNQPQHF. The CDR3 region has the DNA TGTGCCAGCAGTTTCCGGACCCCCGCAGGGAATCAGCCCCAGCATTTT.